This TCR beta chain was sequenced for a study of T cell changes during pregnancy in multiple sclerosis. The repertoire was sequenced with immunoSEQ multiplex PCR; TCRdb's copy has only in-frame clones and lacks some. The sample shows about 24,000 clones, roughly 90% of them seen only once. The CDR3 spans 14 residues. Germline V CDR1 and CDR2: WSHSY, SAAADI. V was pared by 7 bases and J by 7 bases, with 18 bases between. This specimen was CD8+ T cells from peripheral blood mononuclear cells, taken in the third trimester of pregnancy. The origin of this receptor is a female donor in good health, enrolled as a control in a pregnancy study. The J gene is TRBJ2-3, the V gene TRBV10-2, with D perhaps matching TRBD2 (6 bases). The CDR3 here is CASIGQMAGNTQYF. In DNA form, the CDR3 reads TGCGCCAGCATTGGCCAAATGGCGGGGAATACGCAGTATTTT.